This entry features one T cell receptor (beta chain) sequence. Its antigen remains unknown. Produced via immunoSEQ multiplex PCR; TCRdb's table is partial and in-frame only. Among about 130,000 clones listed, 80% to 90% were seen once. This sample was taken from a study of T cell responses to AZD1222 COVID-19 vaccine. Overall study context: Combined were second doses at about 4 or about 12 weeks. General study results and limits: The donor group comprised mostly white British people and more females; the analysis possibly underestimated clonal diversity. With dominance at 160-218 and 743-854, vaccine-associated CD4 TCRs spanned spike.

The CDR3 is 13 residues long. CDR1 SQVTM and CDR2 ANQGSEA come from the germline V gene. V gave up 4 bases and J gave up 9 bases; unmatched junction bases: 7. The source is an adult in good health. Source: peripheral blood, taken on day 0 of AZD1222 vaccination. The chain is built from TRBV29-1 and TRBJ1-5, with TRBD1 matching over 9 bases. In nucleotides, the CDR3 is TGCAGCGTTGGGGACAGGGACCATCGGCCCCAGCATTTT. Protein product: CSVGDRDHRPQHF.